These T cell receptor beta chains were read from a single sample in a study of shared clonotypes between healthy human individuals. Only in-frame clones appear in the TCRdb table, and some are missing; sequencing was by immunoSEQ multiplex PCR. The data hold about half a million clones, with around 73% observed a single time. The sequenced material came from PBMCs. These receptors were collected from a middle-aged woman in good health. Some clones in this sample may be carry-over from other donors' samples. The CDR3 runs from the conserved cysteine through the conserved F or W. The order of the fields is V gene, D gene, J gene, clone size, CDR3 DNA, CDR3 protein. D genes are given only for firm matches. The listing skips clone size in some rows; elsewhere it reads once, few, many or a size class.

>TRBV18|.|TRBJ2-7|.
TGTGCCAGCTCACCACCAGGGTACAGCGCCGAGCAGTACTTC
CASSPPGYSAEQYF
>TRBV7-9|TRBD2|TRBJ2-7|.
TGTGCCAGCAGCTTAACACCGGGACTAGCGGGAGACGAGCAGTACTTC
CASSLTPGLAGDEQYF
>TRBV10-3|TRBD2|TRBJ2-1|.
TGTGCCATCGCCCTCGGGTCCAGCGGGAGTAGGAATGAGCAGTTCTTC
CAIALGSSGSRNEQFF
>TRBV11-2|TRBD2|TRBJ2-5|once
TGTGCCAGCAGCCAGGGGCCGGGAGGGGAGACCCAGTACTTC
CASSQGPGGETQYF
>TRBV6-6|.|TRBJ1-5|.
TGTGCCAGCAGTTATGGGACCGCAGGCGACGGAGCCCAGCATTTT
CASSYGTAGDGAQHF
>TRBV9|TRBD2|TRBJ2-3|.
TGTGCCAGCAGCGTAGCTAGCGGTAGCACAGATACGCAGTATTTT
CASSVASGSTDTQYF
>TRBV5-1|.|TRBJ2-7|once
TGCGCCAGCAGCTTGGGGAAGTCCCCCATCCGAAGGGGTTACGAGCAGTACTTC
CASSLGKSPIRRGYEQYF
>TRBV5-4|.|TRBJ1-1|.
TGTGCCAGCAGCTTGAGGCAGAAGAACACTGAAGCTTTCTTT
CASSLRQKNTEAFF
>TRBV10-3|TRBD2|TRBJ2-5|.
TGTGCCATCAGATTAGCGGGAGAGGAGACCCAGTACTTC
CAIRLAGEETQYF
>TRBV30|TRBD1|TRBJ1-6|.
TGTGCCTGGACCGGGACAGGGGGAGGTAATTCACCCCTCCACTTT
CAWTGTGGGNSPLHF
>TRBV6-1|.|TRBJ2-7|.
TGTGCCAGCAGTGAAGGGAGGTCCTACGAGCAGTACTTC
CASSEGRSYEQYF
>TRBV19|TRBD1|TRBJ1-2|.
TGTGCCAGTAGTACCAGGGGGTATGGCTACACCTTC
CASSTRGYGYTF
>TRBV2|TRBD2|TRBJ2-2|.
TGTGCCAGCAGCTCGGGACTAGCGGGCACCGGGGAGCTGTTTTTT
CASSSGLAGTGELFF
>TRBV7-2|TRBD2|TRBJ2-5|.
TGTGCCAGCAGCTTAGTAGGACTAGCCGAGACCCAGTACTTC
CASSLVGLAETQYF
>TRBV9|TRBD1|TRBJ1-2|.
TGTGCCAGCAGCCCCTCACCCGGGACAGGGCTTGGCTACACCTTC
CASSPSPGTGLGYTF
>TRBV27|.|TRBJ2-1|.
TGTGCCAGCAGTTTATTCCTAGGTAGGGCTGAGCAGTTCTTC
CASSLFLGRAEQFF
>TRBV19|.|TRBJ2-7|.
TGTGCCAGTAGTATAGGGACCGCGGGATACAACGAGCAGTACTTC
CASSIGTAGYNEQYF
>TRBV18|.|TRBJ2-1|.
TGTGCCAGCTCACCAGGGCGGGATGGCGGGGATGAGCAGTTCTTC
CASSPGRDGGDEQFF
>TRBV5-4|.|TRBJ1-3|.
TGTGCCAGCAGCTTGGACGGGGGAAGCTCTGGAAACACCATATATTTT
CASSLDGGSSGNTIYF
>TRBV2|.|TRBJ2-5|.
TGTGCCAGCAGTACCGGGTTACAAGAGACCCAGTACTTC
CASSTGLQETQYF
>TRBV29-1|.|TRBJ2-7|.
TGCAGCGTCAGTCTGGACGGGACCTACGAGCAGTACTTC
CSVSLDGTYEQYF
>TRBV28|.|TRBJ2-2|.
TGTGCCAGCAGTTTTCAGGGGTTTACCGGGGAGCTGTTTTTT
CASSFQGFTGELFF
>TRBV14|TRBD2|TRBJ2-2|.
TGTGCCAGCAGTCGGACTAGGGCCCACACCGGGGAGCTGTTTTTT
CASSRTRAHTGELFF
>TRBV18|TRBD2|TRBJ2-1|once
TGTGCCAGCTCACCCTCGGGTAGCGGGTACTACAATGAGCAGTTCTTC
CASSPSGSGYYNEQFF
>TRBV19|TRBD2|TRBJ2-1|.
TGTGCCAGCAGGTTGCGGACTAGCGGACGCTACAATGAGCAGTTCTTC
CASRLRTSGRYNEQFF
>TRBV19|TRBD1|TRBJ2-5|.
TGTGCCAGTAGTATAGCTCGGACAGGGGAAGAGACCCAGTACTTC
CASSIARTGEETQYF
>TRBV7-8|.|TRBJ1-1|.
TGTGCCAGCAGCTTAGCAGACTGGGCTGAAGCTTTCTTT
CASSLADWAEAFF
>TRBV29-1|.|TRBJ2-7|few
TGCAGCGACAGGTTCCACGAGCAGTACTTC
CSDRFHEQYF
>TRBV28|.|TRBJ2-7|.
TGTGCCAGCAGTCCGATAGGGGGGGGACCACGGGACGAGCAGTACTTC
CASSPIGGGPRDEQYF
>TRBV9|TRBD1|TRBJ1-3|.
TGTGCCAGCAGCGTGTTCCCCGGGACAGGCGGTAACACCATATATTTT
CASSVFPGTGGNTIYF
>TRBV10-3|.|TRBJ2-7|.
TGTGCCATCAGTGAGTCGATGGGGTACGGGTTGGAGCAGTACTTC
CAISESMGYGLEQYF
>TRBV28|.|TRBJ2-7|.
TGTGCCAGCACGGGTTCTGGACAGGAGATCGGGAGGCAGTACTTC
CASTGSGQEIGRQYF
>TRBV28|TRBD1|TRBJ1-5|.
TGTGCCAGCAGACGGACAGGGAACAATCAGCCCCAGCATTTT
CASRRTGNNQPQHF
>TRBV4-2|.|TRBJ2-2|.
TGTGCCAGCAGCCAAGATTTAGGGCCCGGGGAGCTGTTTTTT
CASSQDLGPGELFF
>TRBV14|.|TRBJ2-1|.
TGTGCCAGCAGCCAAGGGTTGGCTCGGAGCTCCTACAATGAGCAGTTCTTC
CASSQGLARSSYNEQFF
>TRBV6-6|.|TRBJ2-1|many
TGTGCCAGCAGCCCGACTAGAGGGGGGCACAATGAGCAGTTCTTC
CASSPTRGGHNEQFF
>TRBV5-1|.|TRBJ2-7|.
TGCGCCAGCAGCTTGGCACGGACCCCCTACGAGCAGTACTTC
CASSLARTPYEQYF
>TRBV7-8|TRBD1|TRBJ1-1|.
TGTGCCAGCAGCGCTATCCCACAGGGGGGAACTGAAGCTTTCTTT
CASSAIPQGGTEAFF
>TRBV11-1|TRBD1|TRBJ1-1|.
TGTGCCAGCAGCTTAGCGGGACAGTTGAACACTGAAGCTTTCTTT
CASSLAGQLNTEAFF
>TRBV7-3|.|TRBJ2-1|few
TGTGCCAGCAGCTTAACGGGGGAATCCTTCAATGAGCAGTTCTTC
CASSLTGESFNEQFF
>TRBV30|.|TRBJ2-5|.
TGTGCCTGGGCCCCCTCGAGTGGGCGGGATTACCAAGAGACCCAGTACTTC
CAWAPSSGRDYQETQYF
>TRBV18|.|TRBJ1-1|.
TGTGCCAGCTCACCAACGGGGGGCACTGAAGCTTTCTTT
CASSPTGGTEAFF
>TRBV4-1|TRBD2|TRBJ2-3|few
TGCGCCAGCAGCCGTGCCGGGACTACCAGCACAGATACGCAGTATTTT
CASSRAGTTSTDTQYF
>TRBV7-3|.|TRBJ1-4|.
TGTGCCAGCAGCTTAATTTACGGAAGGGGTGCAACTAATGAAAAACTGTTTTTT
CASSLIYGRGATNEKLFF
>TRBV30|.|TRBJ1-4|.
TGTGCCTGGGGGGGACCCGCAACTAATGAAAAACTGTTTTTT
CAWGGPATNEKLFF
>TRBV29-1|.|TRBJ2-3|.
TGCAGCGCCGATGAGGCTATCACAGATACGCAGTATTTT
CSADEAITDTQYF
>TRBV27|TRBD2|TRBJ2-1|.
TGTGCCAGCATGAGCGGGAGGGGTTACAATGAGCAGTTCTTC
CASMSGRGYNEQFF
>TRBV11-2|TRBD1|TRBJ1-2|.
TGTGCCAGCAGCGAGGACAGGGGGAATTATGGCTACACCTTC
CASSEDRGNYGYTF
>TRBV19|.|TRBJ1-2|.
TGTGCCAGTAGTATAGATGGAAAGGCTAACTATGGCTACACCTTC
CASSIDGKANYGYTF
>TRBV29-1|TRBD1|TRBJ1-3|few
TGCAGCGTAACCGCGACTAGGGACAGGGGACTCTCTGGAAACACCATATATTTT
CSVTATRDRGLSGNTIYF
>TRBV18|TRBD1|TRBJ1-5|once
TGTGCCAGCTCACCGGGGGTGCCGGGAACAGGGGATCAGCCCCAGCATTTT
CASSPGVPGTGDQPQHF
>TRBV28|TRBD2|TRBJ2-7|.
TGTGCCAGCAGGACCCCCGCTAGCGGTGGGGAGGGCGAGCAGTACTTC
CASRTPASGGEGEQYF
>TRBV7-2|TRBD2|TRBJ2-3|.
TGTGCCAGCAGCTTAGGACTAGCAACAGATACGCAGTATTTT
CASSLGLATDTQYF
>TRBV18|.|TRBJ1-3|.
TGTGCCAGCTCACCCCAGGGGCCTCGGAACACCATATATTTT
CASSPQGPRNTIYF
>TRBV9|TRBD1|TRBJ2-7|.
TGTGCCAGCAGTAAAACAACCGGGACAGGGACCTACGAGCAGTACTTC
CASSKTTGTGTYEQYF
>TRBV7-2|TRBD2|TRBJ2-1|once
TGTGCCAGCAGCTTAGGGTCTAGCGGGAGTGTGTATAATGAGCAGTTCTTC
CASSLGSSGSVYNEQFF
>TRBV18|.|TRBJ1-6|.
TGTGCCAGCTCACCAAATCGCGGTCTGGGGCCCCTCCACTTT
CASSPNRGLGPLHF
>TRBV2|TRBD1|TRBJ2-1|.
TGTGCCAGCAGCGTCGACAGGGCCGAGCAGTTCTTC
CASSVDRAEQFF
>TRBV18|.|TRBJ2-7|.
TGTGCCAGCTCCAGCTACGTGGACTACGAGCAGTACTTC
CASSSYVDYEQYF
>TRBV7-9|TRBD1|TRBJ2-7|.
TGTGCCAGCAGCGAGCAGGGGGCGCGGCAGTACTTC
CASSEQGARQYF